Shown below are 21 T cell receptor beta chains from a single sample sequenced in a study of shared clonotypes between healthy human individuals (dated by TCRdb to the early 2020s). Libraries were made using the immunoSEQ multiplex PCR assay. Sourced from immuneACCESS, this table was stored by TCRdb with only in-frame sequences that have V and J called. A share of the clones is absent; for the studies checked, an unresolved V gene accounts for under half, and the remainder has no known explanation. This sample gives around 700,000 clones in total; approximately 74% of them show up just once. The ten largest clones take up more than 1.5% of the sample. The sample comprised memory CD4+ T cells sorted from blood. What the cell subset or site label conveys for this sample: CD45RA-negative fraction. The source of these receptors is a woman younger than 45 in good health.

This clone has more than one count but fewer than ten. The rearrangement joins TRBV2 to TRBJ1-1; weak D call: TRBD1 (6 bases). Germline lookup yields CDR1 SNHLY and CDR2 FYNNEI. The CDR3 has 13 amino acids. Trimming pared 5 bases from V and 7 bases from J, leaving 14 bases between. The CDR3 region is CASSMDRESEAFF. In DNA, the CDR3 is TGTGCCAGCAGTATGGACAGAGAGAGTGAAGCTTTCTTT. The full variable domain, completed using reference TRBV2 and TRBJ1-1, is EPEVTQTPSHQVTQMGQEVILRCVPISNHLYFYWYRQILGQKVEFLVSFYNNEISEKSEIFDDQFSVERPDGSNFTLKIRSTKLEDSAMYFCASSMDRESEAFFGQGTRLTVV.

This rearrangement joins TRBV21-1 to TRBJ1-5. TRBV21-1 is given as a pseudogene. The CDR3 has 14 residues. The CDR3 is CARDLRDSNQPQHF. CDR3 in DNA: TGTGCCAGAGACCTCCGGGACAGCAATCAGCCCCAGCATTTT.

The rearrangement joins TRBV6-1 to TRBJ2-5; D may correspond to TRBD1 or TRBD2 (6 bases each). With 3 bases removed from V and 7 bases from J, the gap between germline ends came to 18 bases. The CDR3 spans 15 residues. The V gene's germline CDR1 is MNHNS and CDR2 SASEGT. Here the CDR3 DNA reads TGTGCCAGCAGTGATGGGGGGCAGCCCCTTGGGACCCAGTACTTC. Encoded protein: CASSDGGQPLGTQYF.

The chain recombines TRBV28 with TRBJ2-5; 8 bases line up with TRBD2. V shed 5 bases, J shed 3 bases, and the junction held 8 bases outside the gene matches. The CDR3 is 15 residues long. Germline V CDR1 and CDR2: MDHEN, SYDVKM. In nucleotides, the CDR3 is TGTGCCAGCAGTCCATACGCGGGGGGAGAAGAGACCCAGTACTTC. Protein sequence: CASSPYAGGEETQYF.

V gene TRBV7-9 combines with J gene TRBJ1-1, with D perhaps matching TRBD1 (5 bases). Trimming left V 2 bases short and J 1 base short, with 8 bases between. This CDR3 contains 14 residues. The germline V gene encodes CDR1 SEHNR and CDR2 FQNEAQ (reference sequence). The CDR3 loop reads CASSLFGGNTEAFF. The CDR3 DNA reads TGTGCCAGCAGCTTATTTGGGGGGAACACTGAAGCTTTCTTT.

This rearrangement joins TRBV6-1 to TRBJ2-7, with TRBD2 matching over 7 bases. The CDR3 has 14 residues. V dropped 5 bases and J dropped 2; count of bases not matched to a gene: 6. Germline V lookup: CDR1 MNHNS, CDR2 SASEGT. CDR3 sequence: CASSSGLGTYEQYF. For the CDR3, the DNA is TGTGCCAGCAGTTCCGGACTAGGCACCTACGAGCAGTACTTC.

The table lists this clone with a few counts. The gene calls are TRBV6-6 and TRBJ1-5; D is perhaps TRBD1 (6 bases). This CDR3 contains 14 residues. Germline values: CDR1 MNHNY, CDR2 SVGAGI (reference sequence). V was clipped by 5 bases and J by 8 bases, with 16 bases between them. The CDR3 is CASSKGGVVEPQHF. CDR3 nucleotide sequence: TGTGCCAGCAGTAAGGGGGGGGTAGTGGAGCCCCAGCATTTT.

CDR3 residues: CASSLMVWGNEQYF. The DNA for the CDR3 is TGTGCCAGCAGCCTCATGGTTTGGGGAAACGAGCAGTACTTC. The chain joins TRBV5-5 to TRBJ2-7; D gene unclear. The CDR3 has 14 residues. Germline-derived CDR1 and CDR2 are SGHKS and YYEKEE (reference sequence). V was pared by 4 bases and J by 5 bases, with 16 bases between.

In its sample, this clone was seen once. The CDR3 nucleotides read TGTGCCAGCACCCAGGGAGCGTCCCCAAATGAGCAGTTCTTC. This sequence encodes CASTQGASPNEQFF. This rearrangement joins TRBV5-4 to TRBJ2-1; D may correspond to TRBD1 or TRBD2 (5 bases each). Germline V gene lookup returns CDR1 SGHNT and CDR2 YYREEE (reference sequence). The CDR3 loop spans 14 amino acids. V was shortened by 6 bases and J by 7 bases, with 17 bases between the two germline ends.

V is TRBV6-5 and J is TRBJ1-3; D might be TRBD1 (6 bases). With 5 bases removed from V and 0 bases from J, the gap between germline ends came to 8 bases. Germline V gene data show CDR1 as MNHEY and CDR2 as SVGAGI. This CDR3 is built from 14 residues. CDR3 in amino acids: CASSTGLSGNTIYF. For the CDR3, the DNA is TGTGCCAGCAGTACAGGGCTCTCTGGAAACACCATATATTTT.

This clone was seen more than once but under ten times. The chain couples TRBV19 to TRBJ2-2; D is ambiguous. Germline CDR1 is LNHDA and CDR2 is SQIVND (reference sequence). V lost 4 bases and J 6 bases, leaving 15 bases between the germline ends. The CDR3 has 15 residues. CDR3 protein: CASSNLARSAGELFF. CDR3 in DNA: TGTGCCAGTAGTAACCTTGCTAGGTCCGCCGGGGAGCTGTTTTTT.

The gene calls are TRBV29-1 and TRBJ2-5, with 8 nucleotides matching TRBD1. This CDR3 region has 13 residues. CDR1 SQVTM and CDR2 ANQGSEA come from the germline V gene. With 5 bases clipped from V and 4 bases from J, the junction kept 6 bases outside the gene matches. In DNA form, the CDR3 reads TGCAGCGTTAACAGGGGGAACAGAGAGACCCAGTACTTC. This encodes CSVNRGNRETQYF.

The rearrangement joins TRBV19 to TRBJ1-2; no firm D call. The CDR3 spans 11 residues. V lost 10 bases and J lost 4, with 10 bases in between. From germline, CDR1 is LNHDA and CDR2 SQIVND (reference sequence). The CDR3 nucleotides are TGTGCCACCTCGACGGGCTATGGCTACACCTTC. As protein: CATSTGYGYTF.

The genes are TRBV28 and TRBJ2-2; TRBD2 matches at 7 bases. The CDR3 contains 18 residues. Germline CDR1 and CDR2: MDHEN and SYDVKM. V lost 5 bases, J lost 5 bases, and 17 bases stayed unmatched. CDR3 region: CASSPEGLAASLTGELFF. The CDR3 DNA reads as TGTGCCAGCAGTCCCGAGGGGCTAGCGGCATCTTTAACCGGGGAGCTGTTTTTT.

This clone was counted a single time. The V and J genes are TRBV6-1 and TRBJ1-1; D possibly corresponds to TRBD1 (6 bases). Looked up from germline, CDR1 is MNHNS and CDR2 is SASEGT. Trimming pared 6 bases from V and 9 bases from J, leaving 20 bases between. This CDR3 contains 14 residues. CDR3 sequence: CASRDQGMTLKAFF. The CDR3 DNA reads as TGTGCCAGCAGGGATCAGGGGATGACACTGAAAGCTTTCTTT.

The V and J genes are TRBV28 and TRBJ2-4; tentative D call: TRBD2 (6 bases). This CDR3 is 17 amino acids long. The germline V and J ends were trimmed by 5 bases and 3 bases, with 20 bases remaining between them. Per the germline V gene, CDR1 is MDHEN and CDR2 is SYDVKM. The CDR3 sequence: CASSSKRALWGKNIQYF. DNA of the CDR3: TGTGCCAGCAGTAGTAAGCGGGCGCTGTGGGGCAAAAACATTCAGTACTTC.

CDR3 DNA sequence: TGTGCCAGCAGTGGGAACCCGGGACGGGAACAAGAGACCCAGTACTTC. Protein product: CASSGNPGREQETQYF. The V and J genes are TRBV27 and TRBJ2-5, with D perhaps TRBD1 or TRBD2 (5 bases each). The CDR3 sequence is 16 residues long. The V end lost 5 bases, the J end lost 2 bases, and 18 bases lay between the germline ends. Looked up from germline, CDR1 is MNHEY and CDR2 is SMNVEV (reference sequence).

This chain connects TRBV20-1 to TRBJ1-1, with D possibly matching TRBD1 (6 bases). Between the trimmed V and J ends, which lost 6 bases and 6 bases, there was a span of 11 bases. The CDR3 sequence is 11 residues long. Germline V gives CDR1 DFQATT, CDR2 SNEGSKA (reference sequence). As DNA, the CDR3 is TGCAGTGCGGAAGGGGGACCTGAAGCTTTCTTT. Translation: CSAEGGPEAFF.

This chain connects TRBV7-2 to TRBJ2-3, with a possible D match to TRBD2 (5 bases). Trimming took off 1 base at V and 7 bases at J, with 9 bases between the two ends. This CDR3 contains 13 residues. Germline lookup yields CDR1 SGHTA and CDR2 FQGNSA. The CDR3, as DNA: TGTGCCAGCAGCTTAGATAAGCGGTATACGCAGTATTTT. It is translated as CASSLDKRYTQYF.

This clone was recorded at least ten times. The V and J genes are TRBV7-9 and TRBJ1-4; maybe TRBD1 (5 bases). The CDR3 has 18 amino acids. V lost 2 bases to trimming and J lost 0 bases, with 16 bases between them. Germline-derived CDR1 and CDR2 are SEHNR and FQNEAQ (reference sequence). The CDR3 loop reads CASSLPWDLDATNEKLFF. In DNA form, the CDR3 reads TGTGCCAGCAGCTTACCGTGGGACCTGGATGCAACTAATGAAAAACTGTTTTTT.

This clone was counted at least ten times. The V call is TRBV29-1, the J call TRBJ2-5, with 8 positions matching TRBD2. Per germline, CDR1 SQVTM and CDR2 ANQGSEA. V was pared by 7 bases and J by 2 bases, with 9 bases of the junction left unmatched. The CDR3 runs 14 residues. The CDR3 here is CSAPSRGDQETQYF. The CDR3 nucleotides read TGCAGCGCACCCTCGCGGGGGGATCAAGAGACCCAGTACTTC.